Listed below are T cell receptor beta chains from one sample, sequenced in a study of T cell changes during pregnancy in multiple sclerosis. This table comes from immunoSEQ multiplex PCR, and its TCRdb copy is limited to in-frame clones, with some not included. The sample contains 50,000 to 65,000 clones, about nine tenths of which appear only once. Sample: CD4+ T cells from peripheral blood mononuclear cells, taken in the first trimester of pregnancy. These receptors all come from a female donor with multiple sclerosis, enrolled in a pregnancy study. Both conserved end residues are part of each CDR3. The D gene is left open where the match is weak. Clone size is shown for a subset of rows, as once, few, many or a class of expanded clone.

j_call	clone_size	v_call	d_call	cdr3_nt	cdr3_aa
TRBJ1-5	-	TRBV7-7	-	TGTGCCAGCAGCGCGGGCGGGGGGCTTAATCAGCCCCAGCATTTT	CASSAGGGLNQPQHF
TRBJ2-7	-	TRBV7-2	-	TGTGCCAGCAGCTTAACGGGGGTCTCCTACGAGCAGTACTTC	CASSLTGVSYEQYF
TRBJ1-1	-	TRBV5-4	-	TGTGCCAGCAGCTTGGAAGCCAGGCGGGACACTGAAGCTTTCTTT	CASSLEARRDTEAFF
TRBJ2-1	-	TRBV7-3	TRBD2	TGTGCCAGCAGCCCTGGGACTAGCGGTTACAATGAGCAGTTCTTC	CASSPGTSGYNEQFF
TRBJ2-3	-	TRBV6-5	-	TGTGCCAGCAGTTACTCGTTATTCCAGGGAACAGATACGCAGTATTTT	CASSYSLFQGTDTQYF
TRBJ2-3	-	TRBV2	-	TGTGCCAGCAGTGGCGGAACTTCAGCGGATACGCAGTATTTT	CASSGGTSADTQYF
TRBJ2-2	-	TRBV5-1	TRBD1	TGCGCCAGCAGCATAAGGGACAGTTACACCGGGGAGCTGTTTTTT	CASSIRDSYTGELFF
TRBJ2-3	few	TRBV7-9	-	TGTGCCAGCAGCTTAGATAGGGGTGATACGCAGTATTTT	CASSLDRGDTQYF
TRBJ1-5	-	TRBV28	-	TGTGCCAGCAGTTTATGGGGGGGTCAGCCCCAGCATTTT	CASSLWGGQPQHF
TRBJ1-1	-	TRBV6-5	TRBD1	TGTGCCAGCAGCGCAAACAGGGGAACTGAAGCTTTCTTT	CASSANRGTEAFF
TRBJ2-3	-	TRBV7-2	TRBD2	TGTGCCAGCAGCTTAGGGGGGACTAGCACGGCCCGGGATACGCAGTATTTT	CASSLGGTSTARDTQYF
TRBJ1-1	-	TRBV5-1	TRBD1	TGCGCCAGCAGCTTGTCGGGACAGGGGGCGACTGAAGCTTTCTTT	CASSLSGQGATEAFF
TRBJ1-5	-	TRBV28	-	TGTGCCAGCATGGGCCGTCAGCCCCAGCATTTT	CASMGRQPQHF
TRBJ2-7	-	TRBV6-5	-	TGTGCCAGCAGTTCTCCTAGGAGCTCCTACGAGCAGTACTTC	CASSSPRSSYEQYF